This entry lists 10 T cell receptor beta chains sequenced from one sample in a study of blood T cell repertoires in COVID-19 (dated by TCRdb to 2018 to 2021). The protocol used for the library was the immunoSEQ multiplex PCR assay. Drawn from immuneACCESS, this table holds only the in-frame rearrangements with V and J called that TCRdb kept. Clones are partly lost; checked studies trace under half to an unresolved V gene and leave the rest unexplained. The sample profile shows about 100,000 clones; roughly 92% of them were found once. The top ten clones comprise around 1% of the sample. Sequences were obtained from peripheral blood. These receptors came from a man aged 55 to 69 with acute or convalescent COVID-19.

Note on this clone: Within the sample, other DNA sequences also encode this same CDR3. The chain joins TRBV5-1 to TRBJ2-5; D perhaps matches TRBD2 (6 bases). Per germline, CDR1 SGHRS and CDR2 YFSETQ. The CDR3 runs to 14 residues. V was cut by 4 bases and J by 4 bases, with 14 bases left in between. The CDR3 DNA sequence: TGCGCCAGCAGCCCCGGGCAGGGAGGAGAGACCCAGTACTTC. It encodes CASSPGQGGETQYF.

The chain uses TRBV9 and TRBJ2-2, with 9 positions matching TRBD1. The germline V gene encodes CDR1 SGDLS and CDR2 YYNGEE. CDR3 length: 16 residues. The V and J ends lost 4 bases and 4 bases, in that order; junction bases with no gene match: 8. CDR3 loop: CASSSNDRGGTGELFF. The CDR3 DNA follows: TGTGCCAGCAGCTCAAACGACAGGGGGGGCACCGGGGAGCTGTTTTTT.

J is TRBJ2-2 and V is TRBV27, with 11 bases identical to TRBD2. This CDR3 has 17 residues. CDR1 and CDR2 from the germline V gene are MNHEY and SMNVEV (reference sequence). The V segment lost 0 bases and the J segment 6 bases; nucleotides outside the gene matches: 6. The CDR3 nucleotides read TGTGCCAGCAGTTTATCTGAGCTAGCGGGAGGTGCCGGGGAGCTGTTTTTT. Translated, it gives CASSLSELAGGAGELFF.

This rearrangement joins TRBV28 to TRBJ1-2, with D perhaps matching TRBD1 (6 bases). Germline V gene lookup returns CDR1 MDHEN and CDR2 SYDVKM. The CDR3 loop spans 15 amino acids. V was trimmed by 4 bases and J by 4 bases, leaving 16 bases between them. In DNA, the CDR3 is TGTGCCAGCAGTTCAACCCCCGGACAGTCCTATGGCTACACCTTC. Translated, it gives CASSSTPGQSYGYTF.

This sequence joins TRBV4-1 and TRBJ2-1, with 10 bases lining up with TRBD2. The CDR3 is 19 residues long. Germline loops: CDR1 MGHRA, CDR2 YSYEKL. V lost 4 bases, J lost 0 bases, and 12 bases stayed unmatched. CDR3 residues: CASSPRSTSGTSSYNEQFF. The CDR3 region has the DNA TGCGCCAGCAGCCCGAGGAGTACTAGCGGGACCAGCTCCTACAATGAGCAGTTCTTC.

This chain connects TRBV7-8 to TRBJ1-3, with D perhaps TRBD1 (6 bases). CDR3 length equals 16 residues. Deletions cut 2 bases from V and 2 bases from J, with 13 bases between. The germline V gene has CDR1 SGHVS and CDR2 FQNEAQ. CDR3 nucleotides: TGTGCCAGCAGCTTACCCGGCTGGGGGCCTGGAAACACCATATATTTT. This encodes CASSLPGWGPGNTIYF.

The chain uses TRBV12-5 and TRBJ2-2; D is perhaps TRBD1 (6 bases). The V gene's germline CDR1 is LGHNT and CDR2 FRNRAP. The ends were cut back, 5 bases at V and 6 bases at J, with 13 bases in the middle. This CDR3 region has 14 residues. As DNA, the CDR3 is TGTGCTAGTGGTCCCATCAGGGGTCCCGGGGAGCTGTTTTTT. Its translation is CASGPIRGPGELFF.

The V gene is TRBV7-3, the J gene TRBJ1-2; D is perhaps TRBD1 (6 bases). V lost 1 base to trimming and J lost 4 bases, with 10 bases between them. Germline values: CDR1 SGHTA, CDR2 FQGTGA. The CDR3 runs 14 residues. Here the CDR3 reads CASSLRGRGYGYTF. The CDR3 DNA reads TGTGCCAGCAGCTTAAGGGGGCGCGGCTATGGCTACACCTTC.

The gene calls are TRBV7-7 and TRBJ2-2, with 14 bases identical to TRBD2. Germline values: CDR1 SSHAT, CDR2 FNYEAQ (reference sequence). V lost 5 bases and J lost 6; bases outside the gene matches: 5. The CDR3 is 16 residues long. DNA for the CDR3: TGTGCCAGCAGCCCCGGACTAGCGGGAGGCCCCGGGGAGCTGTTTTTT. This sequence encodes CASSPGLAGGPGELFF. The full variable domain, completed using reference TRBV7-7 and TRBJ2-2, is GAGVSQSPRYKVTKRGQDVTLRCDPISSHATLYWYQQALGQGPEFLTYFNYEAQPDKSGLPSDRFSAERPEGSISTLTIQRTEQRDSAMYRCASSPGLAGGPGELFFGEGSRLTVL.

The chain employs TRBV28 and TRBJ1-1; the match to TRBD1 covers 8 bases. CDR1 MDHEN and CDR2 SYDVKM come from the germline V gene. The CDR3 has 15 residues. Unmatched junction bases numbered 9, after V lost 4 bases and J lost 5 bases. CDR3 residues: CASSSTGAGLTEAFF. The DNA for the CDR3 is TGTGCCAGCAGTTCGACAGGGGCAGGGTTAACTGAAGCTTTCTTT.